The rows below give T cell receptor beta chains drawn from one sample of a study of blood T cell repertoires in COVID-19. The data were produced by immunoSEQ multiplex PCR, yet TCRdb's version contains in-frame clones alone and is incomplete. This sample has almost 80,000 clones, with approximately 90% found just once. The specimen sequenced was peripheral blood. Receptors were obtained from a woman older than 75 with acute or convalescent COVID-19. CDR3s include the opening cysteine and the closing phenylalanine or tryptophan. The order of the fields is D gene, J gene, clone size, V gene, CDR3 protein, CDR3 DNA. A D gene is named only where the DNA matches it firmly. Some rows mark clone size as missing; the rest say once, few, many or name a class of expanded clone.

D: NA
J: TRBJ2-1
size: once
V: TRBV6-5
CDR3: CASSLTVRGNEQFF
DNA: TGTGCCAGCAGTTTGACCGTCCGGGGGAATGAGCAGTTCTTC

D: TRBD2
J: TRBJ2-2
size: once
V: TRBV4-2
CDR3: CASSRVSGSYTGELFF
DNA: TGTGCCAGCAGCCGAGTCAGCGGGAGTTACACCGGGGAGCTGTTTTTT

D: TRBD1
J: TRBJ2-4
size: NA
V: TRBV7-8
CDR3: CASSRWDRVQNIQYF
DNA: TGTGCCAGCAGCCGGTGGGACAGGGTGCAAAACATTCAGTACTTC

D: TRBD1
J: TRBJ1-6
size: NA
V: TRBV6-4
CDR3: CASRQGAYNSPLHF
DNA: TGTGCCAGCAGGCAGGGGGCTTACAATTCACCCCTCCACTTT

D: NA
J: TRBJ1-5
size: NA
V: TRBV3-1/TRBV3-2
CDR3: CASSQDSYRGPQHF
DNA: TGTGCCAGCAGCCAAGATTCATATCGGGGGCCCCAGCATTTT

D: NA
J: TRBJ2-1
size: NA
V: TRBV12-5
CDR3: CASGLPGLHDEQFF
DNA: TGTGCTAGTGGTTTGCCTGGACTCCACGATGAGCAGTTCTTC

D: NA
J: TRBJ2-7
size: few
V: TRBV4-3
CDR3: CASSQGRLAWGASYEQYF
DNA: TGCGCCAGCAGCCAAGGAAGGCTAGCCTGGGGTGCATCCTACGAGCAGTACTTC

D: NA
J: TRBJ1-1
size: NA
V: TRBV15
CDR3: CATSREGRGPEAFF
DNA: TGTGCCACCAGCAGAGAGGGCAGGGGCCCTGAAGCTTTCTTT

D: TRBD1
J: TRBJ2-7
size: NA
V: TRBV2
CDR3: CASRRDREYEQYF
DNA: TGTGCCAGTCGCCGGGACAGGGAGTACGAGCAGTACTTC

D: NA
J: TRBJ1-3
size: NA
V: TRBV5-1
CDR3: CASSPGGAFNSGNTIYF
DNA: TGCGCCAGCAGCCCCGGGGGGGCCTTTAACTCTGGAAACACCATATATTTT

D: NA
J: TRBJ2-5
size: NA
V: TRBV2
CDR3: CASSPNRELGRETQYF
DNA: TGTGCCAGCAGTCCTAACAGGGAGCTTGGAAGGGAGACCCAGTACTTC

D: NA
J: TRBJ1-1
size: NA
V: TRBV20-1
CDR3: CSAFDRPEAFF
DNA: TGCAGTGCTTTTGACAGGCCTGAAGCTTTCTTT

D: NA
J: TRBJ1-2
size: NA
V: TRBV5-4
CDR3: CASSLARDNYGYTF
DNA: TGTGCCAGCAGCTTGGCCAGGGATAACTATGGCTACACCTTC

D: NA
J: TRBJ2-2
size: once
V: TRBV18
CDR3: CASSLSQRGLQNTGELFF
DNA: TGTGCCAGCTCACTCTCACAAAGGGGATTACAGAACACCGGGGAGCTGTTTTTT

D: TRBD1
J: TRBJ1-2
size: NA
V: TRBV6-5
CDR3: CASTRQGYGYTF
DNA: TGTGCCAGCACGCGACAGGGCTATGGCTACACCTTC

D: TRBD1
J: TRBJ1-2
size: NA
V: TRBV18
CDR3: CASSPSGGDYGYTF
DNA: TGTGCCAGCTCACCGTCAGGGGGAGACTATGGCTACACCTTC

D: TRBD1
J: TRBJ1-5
size: NA
V: TRBV19
CDR3: CASRSINNRGGQPQHF
DNA: TGTGCCAGTAGGTCCATAAACAACAGGGGGGGTCAGCCCCAGCATTTT

D: NA
J: TRBJ2-1
size: NA
V: TRBV3-1/TRBV3-2
CDR3: CASLREQFF
DNA: TGTGCCAGCCTTCGGGAGCAGTTCTTC

D: NA
J: TRBJ2-5
size: NA
V: TRBV19
CDR3: CASSMGRRNQETQYF
DNA: TGTGCCAGTAGTATGGGGAGGAGGAACCAAGAGACCCAGTACTTC

D: NA
J: TRBJ1-5
size: NA
V: TRBV9
CDR3: CARTLGSPSSNQPQHF
DNA: TGTGCCAGGACCCTCGGGTCCCCGAGTAGCAATCAGCCCCAGCATTTT

D: TRBD1
J: TRBJ2-7
size: NA
V: TRBV4-1
CDR3: CASSQPTGSYEQYF
DNA: TGCGCCAGCAGCCAGCCGACAGGGTCCTACGAGCAGTACTTC

D: NA
J: TRBJ2-3
size: NA
V: TRBV9
CDR3: CASSTEDTDTQYF
DNA: TGTGCCAGCAGCACCGAGGATACAGATACGCAGTATTTT

D: NA
J: TRBJ2-1
size: NA
V: TRBV6-5
CDR3: CASSYPGAQFF
DNA: TGTGCCAGCAGTTATCCAGGGGCGCAGTTCTTC

D: NA
J: TRBJ2-7
size: NA
V: TRBV5-1
CDR3: CASSTAGYDEQYF
DNA: TGCGCCAGCAGCACGGCAGGGTACGACGAGCAGTACTTC

D: TRBD1
J: TRBJ2-1
size: NA
V: TRBV6-5
CDR3: CASSRQGFGYNEQFF
DNA: TGTGCCAGCAGCCGACAGGGCTTCGGTTACAATGAGCAGTTCTTC

D: NA
J: TRBJ2-6
size: NA
V: TRBV5-1
CDR3: CASSPRDGANVLTF
DNA: TGCGCCAGCAGCCCTAGAGATGGGGCCAACGTCCTGACTTTC

D: TRBD2
J: TRBJ2-2
size: few
V: TRBV18
CDR3: CASSPPPRGGVSGELFF
DNA: TGTGCCAGCTCACCACCACCACGGGGGGGCGTATCCGGGGAGCTGTTTTTT

D: NA
J: TRBJ2-5
size: NA
V: TRBV5-4
CDR3: CASSLVGAASETQYF
DNA: TGTGCCAGCAGCTTGGTGGGTGCGGCGTCGGAGACCCAGTACTTC

D: TRBD2
J: TRBJ2-3
size: NA
V: TRBV5-1
CDR3: CASSPGTRSDTQYF
DNA: TGCGCCAGCAGCCCTGGGACTAGATCGGATACGCAGTATTTT

D: TRBD1
J: TRBJ2-7
size: NA
V: TRBV27
CDR3: CASSSVGRGIYEQYF
DNA: TGTGCCAGCAGTTCTGTGGGCAGGGGGATTTACGAGCAGTACTTC

D: NA
J: TRBJ1-1
size: NA
V: TRBV28
CDR3: CASSLIQETNKAFF
DNA: TGTGCCAGCAGTTTAATCCAGGAAACGAATAAGGCTTTCTTT

D: TRBD1
J: TRBJ2-3
size: NA
V: TRBV9
CDR3: CASSPRTGRDTDTQYF
DNA: TGTGCCAGCAGCCCCCGGACAGGGAGAGACACAGATACGCAGTATTTT

D: NA
J: TRBJ1-4
size: NA
V: TRBV2
CDR3: CASSAQVPSTNEKLFF
DNA: TGTGCCAGCAGTGCGCAGGTCCCATCTACTAATGAAAAACTGTTTTTT

D: TRBD1
J: TRBJ1-2
size: NA
V: TRBV29-1
CDR3: CSVTDRGGYGYTF
DNA: TGCAGCGTTACCGACAGGGGAGGCTATGGCTACACCTTC

D: NA
J: TRBJ2-6
size: NA
V: TRBV4-2
CDR3: CASSHPQGKRSGANVLTF
DNA: TGTGCCAGCAGCCATCCGCAGGGGAAGAGATCTGGGGCCAACGTCCTGACTTTC

D: NA
J: TRBJ1-1
size: NA
V: TRBV6-2/TRBV6-3
CDR3: CASSQGRVTEAFF
DNA: TGTGCCAGCAGCCAGGGGAGGGTCACTGAAGCTTTCTTT

D: TRBD2
J: TRBJ2-1
size: NA
V: TRBV25-1
CDR3: CASSEAGGGYDEQFF
DNA: TGTGCCAGCAGTGAAGCCGGCGGGGGGTACGATGAGCAGTTCTTC

D: NA
J: TRBJ1-4
size: once
V: TRBV5-1
CDR3: CASRSSGTTSRLNEKLFF
DNA: TGCGCCAGCCGAAGTAGCGGGACAACGAGCCGCCTTAATGAAAAACTGTTTTTT

D: NA
J: TRBJ2-5
size: NA
V: TRBV5-5
CDR3: CASSLSPGPRETQYF
DNA: TGTGCCAGCAGCTTATCCCCAGGGCCGAGGGAGACCCAGTACTTC

D: TRBD1
J: TRBJ2-3
size: NA
V: TRBV2
CDR3: CASSKHPGQGGGTQYF
DNA: TGTGCCAGCAGCAAACATCCGGGACAGGGGGGTGGTACGCAGTATTTT